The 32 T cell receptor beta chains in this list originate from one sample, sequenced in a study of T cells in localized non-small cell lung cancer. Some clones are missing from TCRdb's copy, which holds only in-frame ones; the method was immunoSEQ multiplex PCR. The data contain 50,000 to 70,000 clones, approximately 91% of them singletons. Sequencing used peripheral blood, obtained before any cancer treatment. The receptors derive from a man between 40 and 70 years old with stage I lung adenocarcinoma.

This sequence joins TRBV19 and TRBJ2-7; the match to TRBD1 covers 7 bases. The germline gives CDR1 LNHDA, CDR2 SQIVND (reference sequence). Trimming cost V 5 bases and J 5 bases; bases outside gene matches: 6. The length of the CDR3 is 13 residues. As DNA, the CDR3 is TGTGCCAGTAGTCCCCTACAGGGGAACGAGCAGTACTTC. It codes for CASSPLQGNEQYF. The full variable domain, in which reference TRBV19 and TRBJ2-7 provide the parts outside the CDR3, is DGGITQSPKYLFRKEGQNVTLSCEQNLNHDAMYWYRQDPGQGLRLIYYSQIVNDFQKGDIAEGYSVSREKKESFPLTVTSAQKNPTAFYLCASSPLQGNEQYFGPGTRLTVT.

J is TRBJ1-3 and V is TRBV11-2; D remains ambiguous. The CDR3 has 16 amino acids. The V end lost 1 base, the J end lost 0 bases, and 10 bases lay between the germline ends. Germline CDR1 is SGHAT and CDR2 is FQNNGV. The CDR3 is CASSLGVSYSGNTIYF. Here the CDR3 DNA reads TGTGCCAGCAGCTTAGGAGTGAGTTACTCTGGAAACACCATATATTTT.

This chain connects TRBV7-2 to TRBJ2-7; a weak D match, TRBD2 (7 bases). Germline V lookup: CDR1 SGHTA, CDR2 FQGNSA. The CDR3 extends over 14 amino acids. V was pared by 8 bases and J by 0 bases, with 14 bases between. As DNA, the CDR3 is TGTGCCAGCCGGCCGGGGGGCGGCTCCTACGAGCAGTACTTC. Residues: CASRPGGGSYEQYF.

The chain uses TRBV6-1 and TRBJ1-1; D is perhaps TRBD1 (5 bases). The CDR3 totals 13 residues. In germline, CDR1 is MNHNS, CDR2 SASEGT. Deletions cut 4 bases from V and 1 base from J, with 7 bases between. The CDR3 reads CASSVGGNTEAFF. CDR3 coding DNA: TGTGCCAGCAGTGTTGGGGGGAACACTGAAGCTTTCTTT.

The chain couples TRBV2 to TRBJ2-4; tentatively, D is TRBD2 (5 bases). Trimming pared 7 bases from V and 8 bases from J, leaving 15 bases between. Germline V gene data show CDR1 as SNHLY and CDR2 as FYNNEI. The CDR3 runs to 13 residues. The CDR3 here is CASTRDELDIQYF. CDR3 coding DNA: TGTGCCAGCACGAGGGATGAATTGGACATTCAGTACTTC.

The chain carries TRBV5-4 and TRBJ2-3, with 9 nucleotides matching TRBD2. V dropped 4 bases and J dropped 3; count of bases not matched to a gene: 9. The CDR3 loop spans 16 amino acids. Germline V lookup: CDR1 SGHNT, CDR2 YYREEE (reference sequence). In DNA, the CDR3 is TGTGCCAGCAGCCATGCGGGCGGGAGGGGTACAGATACGCAGTATTTT. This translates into CASSHAGGRGTDTQYF.

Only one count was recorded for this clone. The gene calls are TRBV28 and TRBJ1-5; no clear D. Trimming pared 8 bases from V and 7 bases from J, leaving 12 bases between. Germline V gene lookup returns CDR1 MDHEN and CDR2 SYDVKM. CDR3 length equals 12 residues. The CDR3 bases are TGTGCCAGCCAGGCGCTGGAGCAGCCCCAGCATTTT. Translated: CASQALEQPQHF.

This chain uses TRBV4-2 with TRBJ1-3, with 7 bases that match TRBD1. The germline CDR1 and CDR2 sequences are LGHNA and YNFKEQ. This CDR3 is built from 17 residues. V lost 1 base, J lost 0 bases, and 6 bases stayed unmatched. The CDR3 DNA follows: TGTGCCAGCAGCCAAGTCCTACAGGGGATCTCTGGAAACACCATATATTTT. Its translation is CASSQVLQGISGNTIYF.

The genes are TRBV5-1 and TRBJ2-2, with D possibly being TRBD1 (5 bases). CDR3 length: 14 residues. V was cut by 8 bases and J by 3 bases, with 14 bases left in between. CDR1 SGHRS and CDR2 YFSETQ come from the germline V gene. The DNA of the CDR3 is TGCGCCAGTACCGTAAGGGGCGACACCGGGGAGCTGTTTTTT. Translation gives CASTVRGDTGELFF.

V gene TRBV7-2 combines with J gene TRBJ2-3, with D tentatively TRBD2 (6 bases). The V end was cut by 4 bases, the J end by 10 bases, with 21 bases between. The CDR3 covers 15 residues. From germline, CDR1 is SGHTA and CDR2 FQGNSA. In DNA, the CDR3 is TGTGCCAGCAGCTCTTCGGGAGTAGCGAGACGTGCGCAGTATTTT. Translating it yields CASSSSGVARRAQYF.

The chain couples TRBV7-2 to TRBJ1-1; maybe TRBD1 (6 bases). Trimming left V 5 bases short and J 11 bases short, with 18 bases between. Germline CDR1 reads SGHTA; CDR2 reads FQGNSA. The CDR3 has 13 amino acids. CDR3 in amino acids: CASSPYRDSGAFF. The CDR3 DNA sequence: TGTGCCAGCAGCCCATACAGGGACTCGGGGGCTTTCTTT.

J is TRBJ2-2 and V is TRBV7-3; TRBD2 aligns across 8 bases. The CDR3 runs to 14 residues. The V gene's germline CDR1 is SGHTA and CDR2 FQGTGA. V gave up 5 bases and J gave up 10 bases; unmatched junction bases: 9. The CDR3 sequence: CASSPARTSLELFF. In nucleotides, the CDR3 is TGTGCCAGCAGCCCCGCTAGGACTAGCTTGGAGCTGTTTTTT.

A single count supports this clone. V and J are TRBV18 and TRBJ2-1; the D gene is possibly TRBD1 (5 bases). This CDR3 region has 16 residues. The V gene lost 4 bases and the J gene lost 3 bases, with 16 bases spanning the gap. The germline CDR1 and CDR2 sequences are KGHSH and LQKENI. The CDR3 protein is CASSLTTVRNYNEQFF. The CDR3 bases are TGTGCCAGCTCACTTACGACAGTCAGAAACTACAATGAGCAGTTCTTC.

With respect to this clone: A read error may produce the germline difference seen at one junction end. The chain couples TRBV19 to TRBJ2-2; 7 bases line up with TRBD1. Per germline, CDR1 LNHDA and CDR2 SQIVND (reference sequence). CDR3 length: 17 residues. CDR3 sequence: CASSIAHRGMNAGELFF. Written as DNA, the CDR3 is TGTGCCAGTAGTATAGCCCACAGGGGTATGAACGCCGGGGAGCTGTTTTTT.

The CDR3 region has the DNA TGCGCCAGCAGCTTGGGGCAGGGCGCTATGAACACTGAAGCTTTCTTT. Translated, it gives CASSLGQGAMNTEAFF. This chain connects TRBV5-1 to TRBJ1-1; maybe TRBD1 (5 bases). V was shortened by 0 bases and J by 0 bases, with 12 bases between the two germline ends. The CDR3 has 16 amino acids. Germline CDR1 SGHRS, CDR2 YFSETQ.

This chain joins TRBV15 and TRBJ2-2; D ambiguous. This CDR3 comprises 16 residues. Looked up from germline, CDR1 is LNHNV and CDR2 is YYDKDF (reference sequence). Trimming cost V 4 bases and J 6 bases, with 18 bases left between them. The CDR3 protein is CATSKDVESWSGELFF. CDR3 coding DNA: TGTGCCACCAGCAAGGATGTGGAGTCATGGTCCGGGGAGCTGTTTTTT.

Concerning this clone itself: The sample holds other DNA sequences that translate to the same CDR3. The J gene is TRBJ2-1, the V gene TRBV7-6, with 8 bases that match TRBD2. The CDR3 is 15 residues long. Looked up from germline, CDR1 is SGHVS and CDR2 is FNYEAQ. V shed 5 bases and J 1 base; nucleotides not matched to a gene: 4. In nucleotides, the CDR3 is TGTGCCAGCAGCCCCACGGGAGGGTCCTACAATGAGCAGTTCTTC. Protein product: CASSPTGGSYNEQFF.

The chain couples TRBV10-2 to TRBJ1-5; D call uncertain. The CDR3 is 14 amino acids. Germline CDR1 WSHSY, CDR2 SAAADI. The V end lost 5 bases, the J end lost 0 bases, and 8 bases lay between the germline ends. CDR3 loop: CASSPSDSNQPQHF. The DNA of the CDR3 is TGCGCCAGCAGTCCCAGTGATAGCAATCAGCCCCAGCATTTT.

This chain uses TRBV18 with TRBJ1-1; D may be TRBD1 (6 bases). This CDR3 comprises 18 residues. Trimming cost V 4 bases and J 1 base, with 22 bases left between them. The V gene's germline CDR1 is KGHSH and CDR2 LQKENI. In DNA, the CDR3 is TGTGCCAGCTCACGAGAGTGGGGGCATGGGAATACGAACACTGAAGCTTTCTTT. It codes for CASSREWGHGNTNTEAFF.

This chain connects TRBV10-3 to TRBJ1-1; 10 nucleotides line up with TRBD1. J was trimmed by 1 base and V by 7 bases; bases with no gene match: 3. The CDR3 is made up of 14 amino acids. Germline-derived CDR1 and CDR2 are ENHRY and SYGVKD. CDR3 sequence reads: CAITTGGSNTEAFF. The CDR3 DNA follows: TGTGCCATCACGACAGGGGGCTCGAACACTGAAGCTTTCTTT.

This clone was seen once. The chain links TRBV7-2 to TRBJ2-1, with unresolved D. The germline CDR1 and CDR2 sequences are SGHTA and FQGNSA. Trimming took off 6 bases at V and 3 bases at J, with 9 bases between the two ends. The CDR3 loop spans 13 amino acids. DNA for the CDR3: TGTGCCAGCAGACCCACGGACTACAATGAGCAGTTCTTC. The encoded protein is CASRPTDYNEQFF.

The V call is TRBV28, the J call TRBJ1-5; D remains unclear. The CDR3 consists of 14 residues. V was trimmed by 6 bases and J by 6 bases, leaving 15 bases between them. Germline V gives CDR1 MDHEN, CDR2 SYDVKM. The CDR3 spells CASRLIGISQPQHF. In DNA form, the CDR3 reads TGTGCCAGCAGACTCATAGGGATTAGTCAGCCCCAGCATTTT.

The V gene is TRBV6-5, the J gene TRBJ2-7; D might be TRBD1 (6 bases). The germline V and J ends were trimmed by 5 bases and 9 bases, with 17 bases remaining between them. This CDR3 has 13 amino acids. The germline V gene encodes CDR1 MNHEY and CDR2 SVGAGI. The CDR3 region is CASSRSGTPRQYF. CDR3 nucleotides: TGTGCCAGCAGTCGATCCGGGACACCAAGGCAGTACTTC.

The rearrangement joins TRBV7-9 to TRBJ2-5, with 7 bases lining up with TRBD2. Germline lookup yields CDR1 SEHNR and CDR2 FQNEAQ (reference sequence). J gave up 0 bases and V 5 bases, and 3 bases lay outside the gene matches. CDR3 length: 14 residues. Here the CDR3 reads CASSPGRYQETQYF. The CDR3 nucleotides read TGTGCCAGCAGCCCCGGGAGGTACCAAGAGACCCAGTACTTC.

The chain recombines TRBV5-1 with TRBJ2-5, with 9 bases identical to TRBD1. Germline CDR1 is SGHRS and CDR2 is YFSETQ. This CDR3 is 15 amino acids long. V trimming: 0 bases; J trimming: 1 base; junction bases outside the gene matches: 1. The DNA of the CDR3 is TGCGCCAGCAGCTTGGGACAGGGGGGCCAAGAGACCCAGTACTTC. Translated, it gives CASSLGQGGQETQYF.

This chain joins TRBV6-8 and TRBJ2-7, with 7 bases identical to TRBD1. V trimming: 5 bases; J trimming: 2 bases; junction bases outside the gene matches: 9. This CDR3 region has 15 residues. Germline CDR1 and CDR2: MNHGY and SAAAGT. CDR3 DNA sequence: TGTGCCAGCAGTAAAACACAGGGGCTCACCTACGAGCAGTACTTC. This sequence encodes CASSKTQGLTYEQYF.

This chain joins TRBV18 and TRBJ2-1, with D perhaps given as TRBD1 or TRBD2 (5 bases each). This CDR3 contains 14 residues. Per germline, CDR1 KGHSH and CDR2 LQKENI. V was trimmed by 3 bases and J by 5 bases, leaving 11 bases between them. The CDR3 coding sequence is TGTGCCAGCTCACCCGGGACGGGCAACAATGAGCAGTTCTTC. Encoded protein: CASSPGTGNNEQFF.

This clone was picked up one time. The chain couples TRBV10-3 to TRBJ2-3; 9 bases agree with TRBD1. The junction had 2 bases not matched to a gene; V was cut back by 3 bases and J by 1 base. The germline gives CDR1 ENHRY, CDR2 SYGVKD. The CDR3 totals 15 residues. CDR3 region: CAISDRTGGTDTQYF. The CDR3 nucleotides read TGTGCCATCAGTGACCGGACAGGGGGCACAGATACGCAGTATTTT.

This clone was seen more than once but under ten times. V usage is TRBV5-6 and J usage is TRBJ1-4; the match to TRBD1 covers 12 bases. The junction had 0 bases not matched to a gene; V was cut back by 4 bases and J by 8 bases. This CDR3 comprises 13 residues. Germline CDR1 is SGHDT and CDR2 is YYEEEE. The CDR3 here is CASSGTGGEKLFF. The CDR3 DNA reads TGTGCCAGCAGCGGGACAGGGGGCGAAAAACTGTTTTTT.

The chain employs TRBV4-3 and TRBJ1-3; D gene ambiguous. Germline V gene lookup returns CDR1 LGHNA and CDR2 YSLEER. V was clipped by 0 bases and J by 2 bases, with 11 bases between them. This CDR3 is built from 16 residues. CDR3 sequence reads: CASSQDVGTAGNTIYF. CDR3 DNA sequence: TGCGCCAGCAGCCAAGATGTGGGAACGGCTGGAAACACCATATATTTT.

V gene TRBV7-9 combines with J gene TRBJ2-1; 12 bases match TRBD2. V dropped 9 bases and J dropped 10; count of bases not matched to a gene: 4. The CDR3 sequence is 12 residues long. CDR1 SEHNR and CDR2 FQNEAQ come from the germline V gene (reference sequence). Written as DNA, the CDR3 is TGTGCCAGTTCGCTAGCGGGAGGGGAGCAGTTCTTC. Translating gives CASSLAGGEQFF.

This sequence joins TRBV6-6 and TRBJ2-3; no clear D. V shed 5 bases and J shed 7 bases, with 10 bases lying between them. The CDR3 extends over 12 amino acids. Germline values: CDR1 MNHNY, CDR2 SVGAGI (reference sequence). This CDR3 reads CASSPDWNTQYF. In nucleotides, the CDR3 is TGTGCCAGCAGTCCCGACTGGAATACGCAGTATTTT.